This is a list of T cell receptor beta chains from one sample in a study of CD8 T cells in Susac syndrome. TCRdb reprocessed the immunoSEQ multiplex PCR reads via MiXCR and lists one record per CDR3 protein. In the table there are about 130,000 distinct CDR3 sequences, 85% to 95% of which are singletons. Input material: CD8+ T cells from PBMCs. These receptors came from a human donor with Susac syndrome. CDR3s include the opening cysteine and the closing phenylalanine or tryptophan. Each record gives: V gene, J gene, CDR3 protein.

v_gene: TRBV12-3/TRBV12-4; j_gene: TRBJ2-5; CDR3aa: CASSAGTIQETQYF
v_gene: TRBV11-2; j_gene: TRBJ2-2; CDR3aa: CASSDATNTGELFF
v_gene: TRBV30; j_gene: TRBJ1-2; CDR3aa: CAWTQGGGYTF
v_gene: TRBV6-5; j_gene: TRBJ1-2; CDR3aa: CASSPDRGLYYGYTF
v_gene: TRBV4-1; j_gene: TRBJ2-1; CDR3aa: CASSQDILSSYNEQFF
v_gene: TRBV5-6; j_gene: TRBJ2-1; CDR3aa: CASSQGGYEQFF
v_gene: TRBV27; j_gene: TRBJ2-1; CDR3aa: CASSLGTSPSNEQFF
v_gene: TRBV5-1; j_gene: TRBJ2-1; CDR3aa: CASSLRPRTGPKTYNEQFF
v_gene: TRBV29-1; j_gene: TRBJ2-1; CDR3aa: CSVDKDWRDPYNEQFF
v_gene: TRBV19; j_gene: TRBJ1-2; CDR3aa: CASSIASPGGYGYTF
v_gene: TRBV28; j_gene: TRBJ1-1; CDR3aa: CASSFLRGPLRGEAFF
v_gene: TRBV28; j_gene: TRBJ2-1; CDR3aa: CASSLGQVEQFF
v_gene: TRBV5-4; j_gene: TRBJ1-2; CDR3aa: CASSSGTEYGYTF
v_gene: TRBV28; j_gene: TRBJ1-5; CDR3aa: CASNTRVKAVNQPQHF
v_gene: TRBV7-9; j_gene: TRBJ2-7; CDR3aa: CASSLTSGSEQYF
v_gene: TRBV20-1; j_gene: TRBJ2-7; CDR3aa: CSAGLAGVYEQYF
v_gene: TRBV10-2; j_gene: TRBJ2-5; CDR3aa: CASRGGRGRMAQYF
v_gene: TRBV9; j_gene: TRBJ2-1; CDR3aa: CASSGLSRDRPRSSYNEQFF
v_gene: TRBV29-1; j_gene: TRBJ2-1; CDR3aa: CSVDSASGSGNEQFF
v_gene: TRBV2; j_gene: TRBJ1-2; CDR3aa: CANKDRYGYTF
v_gene: TRBV20-1; j_gene: TRBJ1-4; CDR3aa: CSATPQGARVITNEELFF
v_gene: TRBV11-2; j_gene: TRBJ2-7; CDR3aa: CASSLVRGASYEQYF
v_gene: TRBV24-1; j_gene: TRBJ2-1; CDR3aa: CATSLSGSFNEQFF
v_gene: TRBV10-3; j_gene: TRBJ1-1; CDR3aa: CAINPNLNTEAFF
v_gene: TRBV6-5; j_gene: TRBJ2-5; CDR3aa: CASSILAGEETQYF